This T cell receptor beta chain was captured in a study of HIV-infected patients and healthy controls. General study points: Compared with controls, mean Gini indices were significantly raised in HIV-infected repertoires, possibly indicating oligoclonality. Apparent post-therapy Gini recovery among HIV-infected patients was not reproduced with size-matched repertoires.

The CDR3 runs 15 residues. Germline assignment: CDR1 MNHEY and CDR2 SVGEGT. The germline V and J ends were trimmed by 5 bases and 0 bases, with 14 bases remaining between them. Comment on this clonotype: Antigen unknown.

Alpha and beta constant-region primers primed reverse transcription of around 0.5 ug RNA. Separate chain-specific third strand synthesis with multiplexing indices produced the alpha and beta libraries. A 5' RACE adapter with a random hexamer and the SP2 primer site was joined to cDNA. Each molecule carried a 12-nucleotide identifier made of two joined random hexamers added before amplification. TCRdb reprocessed the 5' RACE reads via MiXCR and lists one record per CDR3 protein. This sample has 15,000 to 20,000 distinct CDR3 sequences; roughly a tenth occur once, and the top ten carry about 3%. No cell fractionation was done, so the repertoire covers all unsorted peripheral blood T cells.

The J gene is TRBJ2-7, the V gene TRBV6-2 or TRBV6-3; D may be TRBD1 or TRBD2 (5 bases each). Material for sequencing was blood. The origin of this receptor is an adult in good health. The CDR3 coding sequence is TGTGCCAGCAGTCTATACGGGACGGTCTCCTACGAGCAGTACTTC. This translates into CASSLYGTVSYEQYF.